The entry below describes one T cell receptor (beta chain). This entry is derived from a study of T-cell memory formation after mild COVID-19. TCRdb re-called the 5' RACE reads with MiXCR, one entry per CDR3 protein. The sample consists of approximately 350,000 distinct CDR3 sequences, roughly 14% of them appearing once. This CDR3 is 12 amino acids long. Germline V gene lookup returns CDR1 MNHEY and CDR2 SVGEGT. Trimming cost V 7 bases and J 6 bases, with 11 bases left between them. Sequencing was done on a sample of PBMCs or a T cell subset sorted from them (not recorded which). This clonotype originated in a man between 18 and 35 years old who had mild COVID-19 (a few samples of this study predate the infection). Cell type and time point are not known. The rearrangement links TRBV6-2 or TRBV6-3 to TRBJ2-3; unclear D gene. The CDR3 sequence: CASKALGDTQYF. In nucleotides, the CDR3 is TGTGCCAGCAAGGCCCTCGGGGATACGCAGTATTTT.